This is a list of T cell receptor beta chains from one sample in a study of shared clonotypes between healthy human individuals. Sequencing used immunoSEQ multiplex PCR; TCRdb keeps in-frame clones, though not all of them. The sample gives approximately 1.9 million clones, around 93% of which show up once; less than 2% is in the top ten. Input material: naive CD8+ T cells from PBMCs. The source is a man younger than 35 in good health. Some clones in this sample may be carry-over from other donors' samples. Each CDR3 is given with its conserved first and last residue. The order of the fields is CDR3 length, V gene, CDR3 protein.

CDR3 length: 13
V gene: TRBV7-9
CDR3 protein: CASSLLRLETQYF

CDR3 length: 14
V gene: TRBV27
CDR3 protein: CASRGSGRNTEAFF

CDR3 length: 14
V gene: TRBV6-6
CDR3 protein: CASSYSGLYNEQFF

CDR3 length: 13
V gene: TRBV25-1
CDR3 protein: CASSELGEIEAFF

CDR3 length: 13
V gene: TRBV15
CDR3 protein: CATSTDRDYGYTF

CDR3 length: 14
V gene: TRBV7-9
CDR3 protein: CASSGKGAGGELFF

CDR3 length: 13
V gene: TRBV28
CDR3 protein: CASSLGGDYGYTF

CDR3 length: 14
V gene: TRBV7-9
CDR3 protein: CASSLEDGTYEQYF

CDR3 length: 15
V gene: TRBV7-9
CDR3 protein: CASSLSAVEGETQYF

CDR3 length: 13
V gene: TRBV9
CDR3 protein: CASSPDSGNTIYF

CDR3 length: 14
V gene: TRBV14
CDR3 protein: CASSFRLSSYEQYF

CDR3 length: 11
V gene: TRBV28
CDR3 protein: CATGAGNEQFF

CDR3 length: 14
V gene: TRBV27
CDR3 protein: CASSLPFSYNEQFF

CDR3 length: 11
V gene: TRBV29-1
CDR3 protein: CSWAHHTEAFF

CDR3 length: 21
V gene: TRBV5-1
CDR3 protein: CASSSGRDRASLSLLNTEAFF

CDR3 length: 18
V gene: TRBV19
CDR3 protein: CASSTSLGGNVVRDEQFF

CDR3 length: 14
V gene: TRBV7-9
CDR3 protein: CASSLQGAREKLFF